This entry concerns a single TCR beta chain. Per germline, CDR1 LGHNA and CDR2 YSLEER. CDR3 size: 16 residues. V was pared by 0 bases and J by 3 bases, with 15 bases between. This entry belongs to a study of blood T cell repertoires in COVID-19. Repertoires were generated with immunoSEQ multiplex PCR, while TCRdb's copy carries only in-frame clones and drops some. Here the sample spans around 150,000 clones, about 86% being singletons. Material: peripheral blood. The sequence came from a man in his sixties or seventies with acute or convalescent COVID-19. The chain joins TRBV4-3 to TRBJ2-7; TRBD2 is a possible D gene (6 bases). The CDR3: CASSQDWVAESYEQYF. In nucleotides, the CDR3 is TGCGCCAGCAGCCAAGATTGGGTAGCGGAGAGCTACGAGCAGTACTTC.